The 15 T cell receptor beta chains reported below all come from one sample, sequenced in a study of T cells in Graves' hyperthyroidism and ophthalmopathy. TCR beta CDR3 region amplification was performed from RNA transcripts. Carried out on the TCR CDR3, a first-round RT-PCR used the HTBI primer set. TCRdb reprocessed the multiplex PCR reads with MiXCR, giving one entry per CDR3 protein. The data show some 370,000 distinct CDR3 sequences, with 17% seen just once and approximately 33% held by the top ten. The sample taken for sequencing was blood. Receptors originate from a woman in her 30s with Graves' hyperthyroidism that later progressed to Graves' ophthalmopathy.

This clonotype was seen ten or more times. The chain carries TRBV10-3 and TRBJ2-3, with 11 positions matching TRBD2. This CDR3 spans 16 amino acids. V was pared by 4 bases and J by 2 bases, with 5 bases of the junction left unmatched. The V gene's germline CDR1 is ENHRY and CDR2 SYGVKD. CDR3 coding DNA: TGTGCCATCAGTGGAGCTAGCGGGGGGAACACAGATACGCAGTATTTT. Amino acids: CAISGASGGNTDTQYF.

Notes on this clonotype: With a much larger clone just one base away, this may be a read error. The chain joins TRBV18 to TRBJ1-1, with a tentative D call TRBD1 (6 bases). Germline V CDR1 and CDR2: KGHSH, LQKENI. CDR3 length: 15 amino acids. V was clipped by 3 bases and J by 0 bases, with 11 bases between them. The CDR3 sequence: CASSPLQGLNTEAFF. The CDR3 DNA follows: TGTGCCAGCTCACCTCTACAGGGATTGAACACTGAAGCTTTCTTT.

The DNA of the CDR3 is TGTGCCAGCAGCCGTGGGACTAGCGGGACCGATGAGCAGTTCTTC. Amino acid sequence: CASSRGTSGTDEQFF. The V call is TRBV12-3 or TRBV12-4, the J call TRBJ2-1, with 13 bases matching TRBD2. CDR3 size: 15 residues. V shed 6 bases and J 8 bases; nucleotides not matched to a gene: 7.

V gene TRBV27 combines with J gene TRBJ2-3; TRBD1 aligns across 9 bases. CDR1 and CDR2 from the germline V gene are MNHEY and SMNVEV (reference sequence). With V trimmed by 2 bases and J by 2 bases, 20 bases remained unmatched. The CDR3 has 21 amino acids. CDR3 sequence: CASSLEPVIYWTGDPTDTQYF. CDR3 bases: TGTGCCAGCAGTTTAGAACCTGTTATTTACTGGACAGGGGACCCCACAGATACGCAGTATTTT.

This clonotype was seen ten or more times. CDR3 sequence reads: CAIRVTTANTGELFF. Written as DNA, the CDR3 is TGTGCCATCAGAGTCACTACGGCGAACACCGGGGAGCTGTTTTTT. The chain employs TRBV10-3 and TRBJ2-2; D unclear. CDR1 and CDR2 (germline): ENHRY, SYGVKD. The CDR3 spans 15 residues. V was trimmed by 6 bases and J by 0 bases, leaving 11 bases between them.

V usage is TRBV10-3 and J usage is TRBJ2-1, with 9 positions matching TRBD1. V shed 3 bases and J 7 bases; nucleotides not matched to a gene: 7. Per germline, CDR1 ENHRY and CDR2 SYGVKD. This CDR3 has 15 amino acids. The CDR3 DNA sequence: TGTGCCATCAGTGACCGGGACAGGGAAGGGAATGAGCAGTTCTTC. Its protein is CAISDRDREGNEQFF.

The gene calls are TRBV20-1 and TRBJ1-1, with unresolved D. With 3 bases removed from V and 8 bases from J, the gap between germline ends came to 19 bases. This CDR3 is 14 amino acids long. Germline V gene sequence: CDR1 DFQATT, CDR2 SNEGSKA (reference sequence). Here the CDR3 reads CSASVPAGMGEAFF. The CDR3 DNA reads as TGCAGTGCTAGCGTTCCGGCGGGGATGGGAGAAGCTTTCTTT.

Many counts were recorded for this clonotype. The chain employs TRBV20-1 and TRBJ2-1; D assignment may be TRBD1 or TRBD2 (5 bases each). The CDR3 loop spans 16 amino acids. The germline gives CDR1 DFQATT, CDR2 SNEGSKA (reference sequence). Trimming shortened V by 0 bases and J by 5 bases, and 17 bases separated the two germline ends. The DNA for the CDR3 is TGCAGTGCTAGAGACGGGGCTTCTTCCACCAACAATGAGCAGTTCTTC. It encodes CSARDGASSTNNEQFF.

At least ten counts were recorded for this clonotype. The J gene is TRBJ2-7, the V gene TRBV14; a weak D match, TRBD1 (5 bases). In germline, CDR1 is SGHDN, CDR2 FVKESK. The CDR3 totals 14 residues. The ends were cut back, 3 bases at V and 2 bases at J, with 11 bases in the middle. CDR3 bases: TGTGCCAGCAGCCACTGGATGGACACCTACGAGCAGTACTTC. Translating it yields CASSHWMDTYEQYF.

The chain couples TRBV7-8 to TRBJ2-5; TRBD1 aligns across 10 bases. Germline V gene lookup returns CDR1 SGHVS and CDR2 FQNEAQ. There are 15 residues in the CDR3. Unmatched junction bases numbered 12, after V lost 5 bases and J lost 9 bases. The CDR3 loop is CASSDSTGGNFPQYF. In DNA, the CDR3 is TGTGCCAGCAGCGATTCGACAGGGGGCAATTTCCCCCAGTACTTC.

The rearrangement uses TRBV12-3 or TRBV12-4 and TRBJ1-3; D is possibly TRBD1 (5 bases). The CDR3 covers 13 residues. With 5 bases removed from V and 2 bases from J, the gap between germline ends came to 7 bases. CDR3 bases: TGTGCCAGCAGTGAACAGGCTGGAAACACCATATATTTT. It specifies CASSEQAGNTIYF.

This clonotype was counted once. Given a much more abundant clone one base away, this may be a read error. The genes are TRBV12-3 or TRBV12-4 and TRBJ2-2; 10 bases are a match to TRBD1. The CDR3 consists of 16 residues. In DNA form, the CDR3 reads TGTGCCAGCAGCCGATATGGGACAGGGGAGACCGAGGAGCTGTTTTTT. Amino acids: CASSRYGTGETEELFF.

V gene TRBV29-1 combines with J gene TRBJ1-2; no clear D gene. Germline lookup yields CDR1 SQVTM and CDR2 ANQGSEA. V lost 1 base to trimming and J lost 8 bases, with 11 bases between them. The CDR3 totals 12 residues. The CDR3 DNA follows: TGCAGCGTTGAAGGGGTGACGGGCGGCTACACCTTC. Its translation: CSVEGVTGGYTF.

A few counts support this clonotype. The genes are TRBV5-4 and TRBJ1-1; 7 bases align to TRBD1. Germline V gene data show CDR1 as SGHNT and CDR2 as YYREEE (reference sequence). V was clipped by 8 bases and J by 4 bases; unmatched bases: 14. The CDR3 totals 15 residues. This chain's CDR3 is CASGTAKTSGTEAFF. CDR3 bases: TGTGCCAGTGGGACAGCTAAAACTAGCGGCACTGAAGCTTTCTTT.

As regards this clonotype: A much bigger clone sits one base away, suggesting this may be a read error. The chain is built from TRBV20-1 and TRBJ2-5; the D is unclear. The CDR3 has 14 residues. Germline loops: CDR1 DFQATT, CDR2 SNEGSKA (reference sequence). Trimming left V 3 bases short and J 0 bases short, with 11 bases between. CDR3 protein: CSARSRLYQETQYF. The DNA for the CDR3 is TGCAGTGCTAGGAGCAGGTTGTACCAAGAGACCCAGTACTTC.